A selection of T cell receptor beta chains follows, all from one sample in a study of shared clonotypes between healthy human individuals. TCRdb's copy holds only in-frame clones and misses some; the assay was immunoSEQ multiplex PCR. The sample holds approximately 740,000 clones; 80% to 95% are singletons and the top ten take less than 25%. Sequenced input: naive CD8+ T cells sorted from blood. The source of these receptors is a man aged 25 to 40 in good health. CDR3s include the opening cysteine and the closing phenylalanine or tryptophan. A D gene is named only where the DNA matches it firmly. Expanded clones are given a class, and other clones once, few, many or no size at all.

j_gene	d_gene	abundance	v_gene	CDR3aa	CDR3nt
TRBJ2-5	TRBD2	NA	TRBV29-1	CSVELAGEGETQYF	TGCAGCGTTGAACTAGCGGGAGAGGGAGAGACCCAGTACTTC
TRBJ2-7	NA	NA	TRBV28	CASSFPGEQYF	TGTGCCAGCAGTTTTCCTGGGGAGCAGTACTTC
TRBJ1-2	NA	once	TRBV28	CASSPIGGAYGYTF	TGTGCCAGCAGTCCGATCGGGGGGGCTTACGGCTACACCTTC
TRBJ2-1	TRBD1	NA	TRBV18	CASSPLRDRGDNEQFF	TGTGCCAGCTCACCACTCCGGGACAGGGGAGACAATGAGCAGTTCTTC
TRBJ1-1	NA	NA	TRBV7-6	CASSSRINTEAFF	TGTGCCAGCAGCTCAAGGATAAACACTGAAGCTTTCTTT
TRBJ2-7	TRBD1	NA	TRBV5-8	CASSLNRGRDYEQYF	TGTGCCAGCAGCTTGAACAGGGGGCGGGACTACGAGCAGTACTTC
TRBJ2-3	NA	once	TRBV10-3	CAIGTDTQYF	TGTGCCATTGGCACAGATACGCAGTATTTT
TRBJ2-7	TRBD2	NA	TRBV28	CASTSLELAGAPYEQYF	TGTGCCAGCACCTCCCTAGAACTAGCGGGAGCCCCCTACGAGCAGTACTTC
TRBJ2-7	TRBD2	NA	TRBV7-9	CASSSGLAGLSYEQYF	TGTGCCAGCAGCTCAGGACTAGCGGGACTTTCCTACGAGCAGTACTTC
TRBJ2-3	TRBD1	NA	TRBV29-1	CSVDKAGTGGGSDTQYF	TGCAGCGTTGATAAAGCCGGGACAGGGGGAGGTTCAGATACGCAGTATTTT
TRBJ2-1	NA	once	TRBV27	CASGLHNEQFF	TGTGCCAGCGGCCTACACAATGAGCAGTTCTTC
TRBJ2-1	TRBD1	NA	TRBV5-5	CASINFGTGYNEQFF	TGTGCCAGCATCAATTTTGGGACAGGCTACAATGAGCAGTTCTTC
TRBJ2-7	TRBD2	NA	TRBV9	CASSVGEVAGRAGEQYF	TGTGCCAGCAGCGTAGGAGAGGTAGCGGGAAGGGCGGGCGAGCAGTACTTC
TRBJ2-1	TRBD2	NA	TRBV2	CASSNLAGEGNEQFF	TGTGCCAGCAGTAACCTAGCGGGAGAGGGCAATGAGCAGTTCTTC
TRBJ2-1	TRBD1	NA	TRBV5-1	CASSSRTGSPTIEQFF	TGCGCCAGCAGCTCGAGGACAGGTTCCCCCACTATTGAGCAGTTCTTC
TRBJ2-3	TRBD2	NA	TRBV27	CASSSGTSGRGADTQYF	TGTGCCAGCAGTTCAGGGACTAGCGGGAGAGGGGCAGATACGCAGTATTTT
TRBJ2-4	NA	NA	TRBV2	CASRTERGLAKNIQYF	TGTGCCAGCAGGACGGAACGGGGGCTAGCCAAAAACATTCAGTACTTC
TRBJ2-7	NA	NA	TRBV6-6	CASTGQLSSYEQYF	TGTGCCAGCACTGGACAGCTTAGCTCCTACGAGCAGTACTTC
TRBJ2-7	TRBD2	NA	TRBV27	CASSPYTSGYSYEQYF	TGTGCCAGCAGTCCCTACACTAGCGGATACTCCTACGAGCAGTACTTC
TRBJ2-1	TRBD1	NA	TRBV5-1	CASSARDRLNEQFF	TGCGCCAGCAGCGCCCGGGACAGGCTAAATGAGCAGTTCTTC
TRBJ2-7	TRBD1	NA	TRBV29-1	CSVTGGRYEQYF	TGCAGCGTGACAGGGGGCCGCTACGAGCAGTACTTC
TRBJ2-7	TRBD2	NA	TRBV27	CASSLAGVEYEQYF	TGTGCCAGCAGTTTAGCGGGAGTGGAGTACGAGCAGTACTTC
TRBJ2-5	TRBD2	NA	TRBV4-1	CASSQEGTSRETQYF	TGCGCCAGCAGCCAAGAGGGGACTAGCAGAGAGACCCAGTACTTC
TRBJ2-1	TRBD2	NA	TRBV7-2	CASSLSTSGRVSYNEQFF	TGTGCCAGCAGCTTATCAACTAGCGGGAGGGTTTCATACAATGAGCAGTTCTTC
TRBJ1-1	NA	NA	TRBV28	CASSFYKLEGTEAFF	TGTGCCAGCAGTTTTTACAAACTAGAAGGGACTGAAGCTTTCTTT
TRBJ1-2	TRBD1	NA	TRBV29-1	CSVEDASPNPGQGAKYGYTF	TGCAGCGTTGAAGACGCTTCCCCTAACCCGGGACAGGGGGCGAAGTATGGCTACACCTTC
TRBJ2-7	NA	NA	TRBV29-1	CSVVVMVWAESYEQYF	TGCAGCGTTGTCGTCATGGTGTGGGCGGAATCCTACGAGCAGTACTTC
TRBJ2-7	NA	NA	TRBV10-3	CAISDLISEYEQYF	TGTGCCATCAGTGATTTAATTAGCGAGTACGAGCAGTACTTC
TRBJ2-1	TRBD2	NA	TRBV10-3	CAISLSGTSQYEQFF	TGTGCCATCAGCTTGTCCGGGACTAGTCAGTATGAGCAGTTCTTC
TRBJ2-1	TRBD2	NA	TRBV7-6	CASRTGTSGRLNEQFF	TGTGCCAGCAGAACCGGGACTAGCGGGAGGCTAAATGAGCAGTTCTTC
TRBJ2-1	NA	NA	TRBV5-6	CASSRTRSYNEQFF	TGTGCCAGCAGCCGGACACGCTCCTACAATGAGCAGTTCTTC
TRBJ2-7	NA	NA	TRBV7-9	CASSLNPQVLAYEQYF	TGTGCCAGCAGCTTGAATCCCCAGGTGTTAGCCTACGAGCAGTACTTC
TRBJ1-2	NA	NA	TRBV6-5	CASRGANYGYTF	TGTGCCAGCCGGGGGGCTAACTATGGCTACACCTTC
TRBJ2-1	TRBD2	NA	TRBV13	CASSSPQVLAGGRNEQFF	TGTGCCAGCAGCTCCCCACAGGTCCTAGCGGGAGGGCGCAATGAGCAGTTCTTC
TRBJ2-7	TRBD2	NA	TRBV27	CASSNLAGTYEQYF	TGTGCCAGCAGTAATCTAGCGGGCACCTACGAGCAGTACTTC
TRBJ2-2	NA	NA	TRBV7-2	CASSLRGGRTGELFF	TGTGCCAGCAGCTTACGTGGAGGGCGGACCGGGGAGCTGTTTTTT
TRBJ2-2	NA	NA	TRBV7-2	CASTPGVYTGELFF	TGTGCCAGCACGCCAGGGGTGTACACCGGGGAGCTGTTTTTT
TRBJ2-1	TRBD1	NA	TRBV5-8	CASSYGTVNNEQFF	TGTGCCAGCAGCTACGGGACAGTTAACAATGAGCAGTTCTTC
TRBJ2-7	NA	NA	TRBV19	CASSIDRASYEQYF	TGTGCCAGTAGTATAGACAGGGCCTCCTACGAGCAGTACTTC
TRBJ2-1	NA	once	TRBV6-6	CASSWSSEYPKEKFF	TGTGCCAGCAGTTGGTCTAGTGAATACCCAAAAGAGAAGTTCTTC
TRBJ2-7	NA	NA	TRBV5-5	CASSLANYEQYF	TGTGCCAGCAGCTTGGCCAACTACGAGCAGTACTTC
TRBJ2-2	NA	NA	TRBV7-8	CGSLSRVGELFF	TGTGGCTCCTTATCACGTGTCGGGGAGCTGTTTTTT
TRBJ2-5	NA	NA	TRBV21-1	CASSYRQGEKEETQYF	TGTGCCAGCAGCTACAGACAGGGGGAGAAGGAAGAGACCCAGTACTTC
TRBJ1-5	TRBD1	NA	TRBV29-1	CSVDTGGLNQPQHF	TGCAGCGTTGACACAGGGGGACTTAATCAGCCCCAGCATTTT
TRBJ2-1	NA	once	TRBV7-6	CASSTFIYEQFF	TGTGCCAGCAGCACCTTTATCTATGAGCAGTTCTTC
TRBJ1-2	NA	NA	TRBV28	CASSLPPVRVDYYGYTF	TGTGCCAGCAGTTTGCCCCCGGTGCGGGTGGACTACTATGGCTACACCTTC
TRBJ2-1	TRBD1	NA	TRBV6-1	CASSEAPTGGYNEQFF	TGTGCCAGCAGTGAAGCCCCGACAGGGGGCTACAATGAGCAGTTCTTC
TRBJ2-5	TRBD2	NA	TRBV5-6	CASSLMTSGNQETQYF	TGTGCCAGCAGCTTAATGACTAGCGGGAACCAAGAGACCCAGTACTTC
TRBJ2-7	NA	few	TRBV28	CASSLWDYEQYF	TGTGCCAGCAGTTTATGGGATTACGAGCAGTACTTC
TRBJ1-5	NA	NA	TRBV27	CASSTTLGSMAQHF	TGTGCCAGCAGTACCACCTTGGGGTCCATGGCCCAGCATTTT
TRBJ2-2	TRBD2	once	TRBV4-3	CASSSSGRATGELFF	TGCGCCAGCAGCAGTAGCGGGAGGGCCACCGGGGAGCTGTTTTTT
TRBJ1-1	NA	few	TRBV11-2	CASGRLLTEAFF	TGTGCCAGCGGCCGACTCCTCACTGAAGCTTTCTTT
TRBJ1-5	NA	NA	TRBV5-6	CASSFGTNQPQHF	TGTGCCAGCAGCTTTGGGACGAATCAGCCCCAGCATTTT
TRBJ2-7	TRBD2	once	TRBV28	CASSPVRGEVGLVEQYF	TGTGCCAGCAGTCCCGTTCGGGGGGAGGTGGGCCTCGTCGAGCAGTACTTC
TRBJ2-7	NA	NA	TRBV10-3	CAISETRGAVNEQYF	TGTGCCATCAGTGAGACCAGGGGTGCTGTGAACGAGCAGTACTTC